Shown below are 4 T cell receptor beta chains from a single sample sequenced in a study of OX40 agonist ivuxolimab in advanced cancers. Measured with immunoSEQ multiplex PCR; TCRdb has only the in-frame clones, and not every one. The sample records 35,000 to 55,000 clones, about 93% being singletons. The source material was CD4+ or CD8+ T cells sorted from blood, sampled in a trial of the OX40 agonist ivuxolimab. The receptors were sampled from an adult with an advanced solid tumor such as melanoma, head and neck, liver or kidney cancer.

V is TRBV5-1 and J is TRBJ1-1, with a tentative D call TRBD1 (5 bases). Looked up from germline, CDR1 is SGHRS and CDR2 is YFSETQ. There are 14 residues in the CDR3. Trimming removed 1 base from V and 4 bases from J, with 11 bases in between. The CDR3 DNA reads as TGCGCCAGCAGCTTGTCGGGGGTGGGCACTGAAGCTTTCTTT. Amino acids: CASSLSGVGTEAFF.

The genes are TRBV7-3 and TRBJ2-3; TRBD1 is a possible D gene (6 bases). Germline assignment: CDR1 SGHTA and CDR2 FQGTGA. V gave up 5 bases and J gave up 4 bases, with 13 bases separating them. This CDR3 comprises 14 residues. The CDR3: CASSPPGAADTQYF. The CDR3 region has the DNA TGTGCCAGCAGCCCCCCAGGGGCCGCAGATACGCAGTATTTT.

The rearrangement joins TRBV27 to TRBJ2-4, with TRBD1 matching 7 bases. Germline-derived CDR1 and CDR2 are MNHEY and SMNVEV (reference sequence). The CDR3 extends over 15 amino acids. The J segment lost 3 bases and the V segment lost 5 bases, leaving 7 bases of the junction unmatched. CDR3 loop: CASSPGTAGKNIQYF. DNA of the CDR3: TGTGCCAGCAGTCCCGGGACAGCAGGCAAAAACATTCAGTACTTC.

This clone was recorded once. CDR3 sequence: CASSLSRGREQFF. Here the CDR3 DNA reads TGTGCCAGCAGCTTAAGTCGTGGGCGCGAGCAGTTCTTC. The genes are TRBV11-2 and TRBJ2-1; D is unresolved. Trimming pared 2 bases from V and 10 bases from J, leaving 12 bases between. The CDR3 spans 13 residues. The V gene's germline CDR1 is SGHAT and CDR2 FQNNGV. Using reference TRBV11-2 and TRBJ2-1 for the parts outside the CDR3, the full variable domain is EAGVAQSPRYKIIEKRQSVAFWCNPISGHATLYWYQQILGQGPKLLIQFQNNGVVDDSQLPKDRFSAERLKGVDSTLKIQPAKLEDSAVYLCASSLSRGREQFFGPGTRLTVL.